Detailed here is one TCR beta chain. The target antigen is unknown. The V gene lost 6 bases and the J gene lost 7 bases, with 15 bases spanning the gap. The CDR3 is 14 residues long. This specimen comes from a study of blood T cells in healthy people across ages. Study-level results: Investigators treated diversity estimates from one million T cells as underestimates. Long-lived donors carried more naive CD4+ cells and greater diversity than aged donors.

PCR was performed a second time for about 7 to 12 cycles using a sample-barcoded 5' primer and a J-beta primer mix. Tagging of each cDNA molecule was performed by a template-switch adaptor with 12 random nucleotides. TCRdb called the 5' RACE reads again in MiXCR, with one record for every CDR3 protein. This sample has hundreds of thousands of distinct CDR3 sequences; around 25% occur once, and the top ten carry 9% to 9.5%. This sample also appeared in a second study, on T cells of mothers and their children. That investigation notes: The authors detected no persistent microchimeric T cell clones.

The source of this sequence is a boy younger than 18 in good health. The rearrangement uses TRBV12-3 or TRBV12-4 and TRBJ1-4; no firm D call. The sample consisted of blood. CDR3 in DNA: TGTGCCAGCAGCCTCAGCGGGGTCGGTGAAAAACTGTTTTTT. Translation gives CASSLSGVGEKLFF.